A selection of T cell receptor beta chains follows, all from one sample in a study of CD8+ T cells in alopecia areata. Sequencing was performed with immunoSEQ multiplex PCR; in TCRdb, only in-frame clones are kept and a portion is missing. The sample includes 100,000 to 150,000 clones, about 50% of them seen just once. This material consisted of CD8+ T cells sorted from blood, taken at week 0. These TCRs come from a human donor with alopecia areata. Each CDR3 is given with its conserved first and last residue. A D gene is named only where the DNA matches it firmly. Where a row states a size, it is once, few, many or the class of an expanded clone; other rows omit it.

J gene | clone size | V gene | D gene | CDR3 DNA | CDR3 protein
TRBJ2-2 | few | TRBV6-5 | TRBD2 | TGTGCCAGCAGCTTAGTCGGGGGGACGCTGTTTTTT | CASSLVGGTLFF
TRBJ2-5 | few | TRBV30 | TRBD2 | TGTGCCTGGAGTGGGCTAGCGGGGGGCCCTCCGCAGACCCAGTACTTC | CAWSGLAGGPPQTQYF
TRBJ2-3 | few | TRBV7-9 | - | TGTGCCAGCAGCTTAGGGGTGTCCGACAAAGATACGCAGTATTTT | CASSLGVSDKDTQYF
TRBJ2-7 | few | TRBV29-1 | TRBD1 | TGCAGCGTTGAAGTAGTTGGACAGGGGGCCTACGAGCAGTACTTC | CSVEVVGQGAYEQYF
TRBJ2-2 | - | TRBV15 | TRBD1 | TGTGCCACCAGCAGAGTGTCCGGGACAGGGGGTATCACCGGGGAGCTGTTTTTT | CATSRVSGTGGITGELFF
TRBJ2-7 | - | TRBV2 | - | TGTGCCAGCAGTGAGGCGGGACACCTCTACGAGCAGTACTTC | CASSEAGHLYEQYF
TRBJ2-3 | - | TRBV5-6 | TRBD1 | TGTGCCAGCAGCTTAGGACAGGGGTATAATACGCAGTATTTT | CASSLGQGYNTQYF
TRBJ1-2 | - | TRBV13 | TRBD1 | TGTGCCAGCAGCACGAGTGACAGGGAATACCACACATCCTATGGCTACACCTTC | CASSTSDREYHTSYGYTF
TRBJ2-7 | - | TRBV4-1 | - | TGCGCCAGCAGCCAACAGGGGAGTCTCCTGAACGGGCAGTACTTC | CASSQQGSLLNGQYF
TRBJ1-1 | - | TRBV5-1 | TRBD1 | TGCGCCAGCAGCCCCGAGGTAGGGGGCAGTACTGAAGCTTTCTTT | CASSPEVGGSTEAFF
TRBJ1-2 | - | TRBV5-1 | - | TGCGCCAGCAGCTTGAGCTCGAGGAGGTCTGATGGCTACACCTTC | CASSLSSRRSDGYTF
TRBJ2-7 | - | TRBV6-5 | - | TGTGCCAGCGCCACGGGCAGGGACGGCGAGCAGTACTTC | CASATGRDGEQYF
TRBJ2-5 | - | TRBV25-1 | - | TGTGCCAGCAGTCACGCAAACCTCCGAGAGACCCAGTACTTC | CASSHANLRETQYF
TRBJ2-3 | few | TRBV5-1 | - | TGCGCCGGGAGGACGGGGTTAGACACAGATACGCAGTATTTT | CAGRTGLDTDTQYF
TRBJ1-5 | - | TRBV7-9 | - | TGTGCCAGCAGCTTAGGAAGCGATAATCAGCCCCAGCATTTT | CASSLGSDNQPQHF
TRBJ1-5 | - | TRBV2 | - | TGTGCCAGCAGTGAAGCGGGCAGGGTTCAGCCCCAGCATTTT | CASSEAGRVQPQHF
TRBJ2-7 | - | TRBV30 | TRBD1 | TGTGCCTGGAGTTGGGGACAGAAATACGAGCAGTACTTC | CAWSWGQKYEQYF
TRBJ1-1 | - | TRBV7-9 | TRBD1 | TGTGCCAGCAGCTTAGCGCGGCAGGGGGCGCGGGGAAATGAAGCTTTCTTT | CASSLARQGARGNEAFF
TRBJ1-6 | once | TRBV6-6 | - | TGTGCCAGCAGTTACTCGGGGCCGCAAAATTCACCCCTCCACTTT | CASSYSGPQNSPLHF
TRBJ1-2 | - | TRBV5-6 | - | TGTGCCAGCAGTTACAGGGCTGACTATGGCTACACCTTC | CASSYRADYGYTF
TRBJ2-2 | few | TRBV10-2 | - | TGCGCCAGCAGTGGACTAAACACCGGGGAGCTGTTTTTT | CASSGLNTGELFF
TRBJ2-7 | many | TRBV9 | - | TGTGCCAGCAGCGTAGACCCCTCTGGGACCTACGAGCAGTACTTC | CASSVDPSGTYEQYF
TRBJ1-1 | - | TRBV7-6 | - | TGTGCCAGCAGCGCCGGACTCGGAGGGACTGAAGCTTTCTTT | CASSAGLGGTEAFF
TRBJ1-6 | few | TRBV27 | - | TGTGCCAGCAGTTTAACGGAGAATTCACCCCTCCACTTT | CASSLTENSPLHF
TRBJ1-1 | - | TRBV5-1 | TRBD1 | TGCGCCAGCAGCAGTCGACAGGGAATGAACACTGAAGCTTTCTTT | CASSSRQGMNTEAFF
TRBJ1-2 | - | TRBV2 | - | TGTGCCAGCAGTGAGGTAGGCGGCTATGGCTACACCTTC | CASSEVGGYGYTF
TRBJ2-7 | once | TRBV27 | TRBD2 | TGTGCCAGCAGTCTAGCGGGGCGCCCCTACGAGCAGTACTTC | CASSLAGRPYEQYF
TRBJ2-7 | - | TRBV27 | TRBD1 | TGTGCCAGCGGTAGGGACAGGGGCATCTCCTACGAGCAGTACTTC | CASGRDRGISYEQYF
TRBJ2-7 | few | TRBV10-3 | - | TGTGCCATCAGTGGCGGCGGCGGGGAGTCCTACGAGCAGTACTTC | CAISGGGGESYEQYF
TRBJ1-5 | - | TRBV7-2 | - | TGTGCCAGCAGCTTTGATCGGGGAAGCAATCAGCCCCAGCATTTT | CASSFDRGSNQPQHF
TRBJ2-2 | few | TRBV11-2 | - | TGTGCCAGCAGCTTAGTTGGGGCCGGGGAGCTGTTTTTT | CASSLVGAGELFF
TRBJ2-1 | few | TRBV7-8 | TRBD2 | TGTGCCAGCAGCGGACTAGCGGGGAATGAGCAGTTCTTC | CASSGLAGNEQFF
TRBJ2-1 | - | TRBV30 | TRBD2 | TGTGCCTGGAGTGTGGCCGGGGGGGCTTCCCGACGCGACAATGAGCAGTTCTTC | CAWSVAGGASRRDNEQFF
TRBJ2-6 | - | TRBV29-1 | - | TGCAGCGTTGGGGAGGCCATTCCTTCAGGGGCCAACGTCCTGACTTTC | CSVGEAIPSGANVLTF
TRBJ2-7 | - | TRBV13 | - | TGTGCCAGCAGGGAATATGGGTCCTACGAGCAGTACTTC | CASREYGSYEQYF
TRBJ2-5 | few | TRBV27 | TRBD1 | TGTGCCAGCAGTCCGAGGACAGGGGGCGCATCCAAGACCCAGTACTTC | CASSPRTGGASKTQYF
TRBJ1-1 | - | TRBV30 | - | TGTGCCTGGAGTGTAGGGCAACCTGAAGCTTTCTTT | CAWSVGQPEAFF
TRBJ2-7 | - | TRBV9 | - | TGTGCCAGCAGCCTCAGGGAGAGCTCCTACGAGCAGTACTTC | CASSLRESSYEQYF
TRBJ2-7 | - | TRBV19 | - | TGTGCCAGTAGTATCCGCAGGGATTCCTACGAGCAGTACTTC | CASSIRRDSYEQYF
TRBJ2-7 | - | TRBV27 | - | TGTGCCAGCGGGGGGTGGTACGAGCAGTACTTC | CASGGWYEQYF
TRBJ2-7 | few | TRBV6-5 | - | TGTGCCAGCAGTTCCTCCCTTAGGACAGCCTACGAGCAGTACTTC | CASSSSLRTAYEQYF
TRBJ1-2 | few | TRBV9 | - | TGTGCCAGCAGCGTAGCCCTAAGAGAGCAGGGTAGTGGCTACACCTTC | CASSVALREQGSGYTF
TRBJ2-1 | few | TRBV27 | - | TGTGCCAGCAGTTTATTAGGCGGGTCCCCTCACAATGAGCAGTTCTTC | CASSLLGGSPHNEQFF
TRBJ1-2 | - | TRBV29-1 | - | TGCAGCGTGATTCGGGTGAACTATGGCTACACCTTC | CSVIRVNYGYTF